The source of this TCR beta chain is a study of Ad26.COV2.S vaccination and SARS-CoV-2 variants. Study summary: It was the COV1001 Ad26.COV2.S trial arm that included the donor. Once or twice, 56 days apart, Ad26.COV2.S was delivered intramuscularly.

In germline, CDR1 is LGHNA, CDR2 YSLEER. The CDR3 has 17 residues. V lost 1 base to trimming and J lost 4 bases; unmatched junction nucleotides: 6. Sequencing was performed with immunoSEQ multiplex PCR; in TCRdb, only in-frame clones are kept and a portion is missing. The sample holds roughly 320,000 clones, roughly 87% seen once. Treatment described: about 20 received Ad26.COV2.S at low or high dose, single or two shots; 5 received placebo; per-sample allocation not given. Each sample was drawn 63 days after the first injection (of vaccine or placebo). The source material was peripheral blood, sampled in a trial of Ad26.COV2.S vaccine versus placebo. This receptor was taken from a person between 18 and 59 years old who received the Ad26.COV2.S COVID-19 vaccine or a placebo. The chain combines TRBV4-3 with TRBJ2-1, with 11 bases aligning to TRBD1. In nucleotides, the CDR3 is TGCGCCAGCAGCCAAGCCCCCGGACAGGGGGCTTACAATGAGCAGTTCTTC. It is translated as CASSQAPGQGAYNEQFF.